Each of the 26 T cell receptor beta chains below was sequenced from the same sample in a study of cytomegalovirus exposure and HLA in healthy donors. Use of 60 Vbeta and 13 Jbeta primers characterized the PCR. Produced via immunoSEQ multiplex PCR; TCRdb's table is partial and in-frame only. This sample has 100,000 to 150,000 clones, with roughly 82% found just once. Sample: PBMCs. The receptors stem from a woman aged 55 to 70 in good health and CMV-seropositive.

This chain connects TRBV30 to TRBJ1-6; 8 bases are shared with TRBD1. The germline V gene has CDR1 GTSNPN and CDR2 SVGIG (reference sequence). CDR3 length: 14 amino acids. Trimming took 3 bases from V and 8 from J; bases not matched to a gene: 6. The CDR3 bases are TGTGCCTGGAGATGGACAGGGTTCCATTCACCCCTCCACTTT. Encoded protein: CAWRWTGFHSPLHF.

This chain links TRBV6-5 with TRBJ2-7; TRBD1 matches at 8 bases. Germline CDR1 reads MNHEY; CDR2 reads SVGAGI. CDR3 length: 15 amino acids. Losses at the gene ends were 4 bases for V and 7 bases for J; bases not matched to a gene: 12. The CDR3 region is CASSSSTGVLREQYF. In DNA, the CDR3 is TGTGCCAGCAGTTCCTCGACAGGGGTCCTACGAGAGCAGTACTTC.

The V and J genes are TRBV4-3 and TRBJ2-1, with TRBD2 matching 9 bases. Germline V gene lookup returns CDR1 LGHNA and CDR2 YSLEER. The CDR3 covers 16 residues. Trimming took 4 bases from V and 4 from J; bases not matched to a gene: 8. The CDR3 nucleotides are TGCGCCAGCAGCCCCTATCTAGCGGGAAATTACAATGAGCAGTTCTTC. Its translation is CASSPYLAGNYNEQFF.

This clone came up a few times. The chain carries TRBV19 and TRBJ2-2; 7 bases are a match to TRBD2. Germline trimming cut 10 bases from V and 0 bases from J; bases unmatched to any gene: 8. Per the germline V gene, CDR1 is LNHDA and CDR2 is SQIVND (reference sequence). The CDR3 length is 15 residues. The CDR3 nucleotides read TGTGCCACAAGGGCCGGGACTACGAACACCGGGGAGCTGTTTTTT. It yields the protein CATRAGTTNTGELFF.

The rearrangement links TRBV5-4 to TRBJ1-5; 9 nucleotides match TRBD1. Per the germline V gene, CDR1 is SGHNT and CDR2 is YYREEE (reference sequence). The CDR3 is 13 amino acids. J lost 7 bases, V lost 4 bases, and 3 bases had no gene match. The CDR3 loop is CASSPTGGQPQHF. In nucleotides, the CDR3 is TGTGCCAGCAGCCCGACAGGGGGGCAGCCCCAGCATTTT.

The chain links TRBV9 to TRBJ2-5, with 7 positions matching TRBD1. The germline V gene has CDR1 SGDLS and CDR2 YYNGEE. V shed 2 bases and J 1 base; nucleotides not matched to a gene: 11. The CDR3 extends over 17 amino acids. The CDR3 DNA is TGTGCCAGCAGCGTGGGTGCCGGACAGGCCATCCAAGAGACCCAGTACTTC. It encodes CASSVGAGQAIQETQYF.

The V and J genes are TRBV5-1 and TRBJ1-5; D unclear. V dropped 2 bases and J dropped 3 bases, with 9 bases sitting between them. The CDR3 contains 14 residues. Germline CDR1 SGHRS, CDR2 YFSETQ. Here the CDR3 DNA reads TGCGCCAGCAGCTTCGGAGGGCACAATCAGCCCCAGCATTTT. It is translated as CASSFGGHNQPQHF.

V usage is TRBV5-1 and J usage is TRBJ2-7; D remains ambiguous. CDR1 is SGHRS, CDR2 YFSETQ, per germline. The CDR3 extends over 14 amino acids. V gave up 1 base and J gave up 0 bases, with 8 bases separating them. The CDR3 sequence: CASSLPANSYEQYF. The CDR3 DNA reads as TGCGCCAGCAGCTTGCCCGCGAACTCCTACGAGCAGTACTTC.

The chain is built from TRBV6-1 and TRBJ2-7; 7 nucleotides align to TRBD1. Germline CDR1 reads MNHNS; CDR2 reads SASEGT. CDR3 length: 14 amino acids. The V segment lost 6 bases and the J segment 3 bases; nucleotides outside the gene matches: 8. The CDR3 reads CASSYRGTDYEQYF. In DNA form, the CDR3 reads TGTGCCAGCAGCTACAGGGGAACCGACTACGAGCAGTACTTC.

The rearrangement uses TRBV29-1 and TRBJ1-1, with a weak D call TRBD1 (5 bases). CDR3 length: 14 residues. Trimming shortened V by 2 bases and J by 4 bases, and 14 bases separated the two germline ends. Germline V gene lookup returns CDR1 SQVTM and CDR2 ANQGSEA. CDR3 sequence: CSVELGGGGTEAFF. The DNA for the CDR3 is TGCAGCGTTGAACTTGGGGGAGGTGGCACTGAAGCTTTCTTT.

Regarding this clone: The identical CDR3 is also encoded by other nucleotide sequences in the sample. The chain uses TRBV5-1 and TRBJ1-2; TRBD1 aligns across 8 bases. Germline CDR1 and CDR2: SGHRS and YFSETQ. This CDR3 has 14 residues. With V trimmed by 0 bases and J by 4 bases, 2 bases remained unmatched. CDR3 nucleotides: TGCGCCAGCAGCTTGGGACAGGGGAGCTATGGCTACACCTTC. This sequence encodes CASSLGQGSYGYTF. The full variable domain, its missing parts supplied by reference TRBV5-1 and TRBJ1-2, is KAGVTQTPRYLIKTRGQQVTLSCSPISGHRSVSWYQQTPGQGLQFLFEYFSETQRNKGNFPGRFSGRQFSNSRSEMNVSTLELGDSALYLCASSLGQGSYGYTFGSGTRLTVV.

The J gene is TRBJ2-5, the V gene TRBV11-2; tentative D call: TRBD2 (5 bases). The CDR3 runs to 15 residues. Germline CDR1 is SGHAT and CDR2 is FQNNGV. V was trimmed by 1 base and J by 4 bases, leaving 13 bases between them. DNA of the CDR3: TGTGCCAGCAGCTTAGGGCCACATGGAGGAGAGACCCAGTACTTC. Its protein product is CASSLGPHGGETQYF.

V is TRBV19 and J is TRBJ1-4; perhaps TRBD1 as D (5 bases). Trimming removed 5 bases from V and 7 bases from J, with 17 bases in between. The CDR3 is 15 amino acids. Germline CDR1 reads LNHDA; CDR2 reads SQIVND (reference sequence). The CDR3 reads CASSPPGQATEKLFF. The CDR3 DNA follows: TGTGCCAGTAGTCCCCCAGGGCAGGCGACTGAAAAACTGTTTTTT.

Concerning this clone itself: Relative to the germline gene, one junction end is altered; a read error may explain this. The J gene is TRBJ2-6, the V gene TRBV7-9; TRBD1 matches 12 bases. The CDR3 has 18 residues. Germline loops: CDR1 SEHNR, CDR2 FQNEAQ (reference sequence). CDR3 coding DNA: TGTTCCAGCAGCTTAGTGGGGGACAGGGGGCCTGGGGCCAACGTCCTGACTTTC. This translates into CSSSLVGDRGPGANVLTF.

The chain combines TRBV4-2 with TRBJ2-5; 7 positions match TRBD1. The V gene's germline CDR1 is LGHNA and CDR2 YNFKEQ. The CDR3 has 15 amino acids. The V gene end was trimmed by 1 base and the J gene end by 5 bases; junction bases not matched to a gene: 7. This CDR3 reads CASSQGQGVRETQYF. In nucleotides, the CDR3 is TGTGCCAGCAGCCAAGGCCAGGGGGTTAGGGAGACCCAGTACTTC.

The rearrangement joins TRBV25-1 to TRBJ1-4; 7 bases map to TRBD1. CDR1 and CDR2 from the germline V gene are MGHDK and SYGVNS. The trim removed 4 bases at V and 6 bases at J, leaving 8 bases unmatched. The length of the CDR3 is 15 residues. The CDR3 here is CASSGLTGRHEKLFF. Written as DNA, the CDR3 is TGTGCCAGCAGTGGGTTGACAGGGAGACATGAAAAACTGTTTTTT.

V is TRBV18 and J is TRBJ2-4; 8 bases fit TRBD1. CDR3 length: 17 amino acids. The germline V gene has CDR1 KGHSH and CDR2 LQKENI. Trimming removed 1 base from V and 0 bases from J; junction bases left unmatched: 5. The CDR3 is CASSPRTGNLAKNIQYF. The CDR3 nucleotides are TGTGCCAGCTCACCACGGACAGGGAACCTAGCCAAAAACATTCAGTACTTC.

Turning to this clone: One end of the junction is discordant with germline, which a read error may explain. V gene TRBV7-3 combines with J gene TRBJ1-6, with 7 bases fitting TRBD1. The length of the CDR3 is 14 residues. CDR1 is SGHTA, CDR2 FQGTGA, per germline. The CDR3 protein is CASSVTPTGSPLHF. The CDR3 nucleotides are TGTGCCAGCAGCGTAACCCCGACAGGGTCACCCCTCCACTTT. The entire variable domain, with the rest obtained from reference TRBV7-3 and TRBJ1-6, is as follows: GAGVSQTPSNKVTEKGKYVELRCDPISGHTALYWYRQSLGQGPEFLIYFQGTGAADDSGLPNDRFFAVRPEGSVSTLKIQRTERGDSAVYLCASSVTPTGSPLHFGNGTRLTVT.

V and J are TRBV9 and TRBJ1-2; D not certain. V was cut by 0 bases and J by 2 bases, with 17 bases left in between. CDR3 length equals 17 residues. The germline CDR1 and CDR2 sequences are SGDLS and YYNGEE. The DNA of the CDR3 is TGTGCCAGCAGCGTAGAAGCAGGTTCTAAATCAAACTATGGCTACACCTTC. This translates into CASSVEAGSKSNYGYTF. Full variable domain (remainder filled in from reference TRBV9 and TRBJ1-2): DSGVTQTPKHLITATGQRVTLRCSPRSGDLSVYWYQQSLDQGLQFLIQYYNGEERAKGNILERFSAQQFPDLHSELNLSSLELGDSALYFCASSVEAGSKSNYGYTFGSGTRLTVV.

This chain uses TRBV15 with TRBJ2-7; TRBD2 matches 9 bases. The germline V gene has CDR1 LNHNV and CDR2 YYDKDF (reference sequence). V was pared by 0 bases and J by 4 bases, with 10 bases of the junction left unmatched. The CDR3 has 17 amino acids. CDR3 sequence: CATSRDVSLAGTYEQYF. The CDR3 DNA reads TGTGCCACCAGCAGAGATGTCAGCCTAGCGGGAACATACGAGCAGTACTTC.

The V and J genes are TRBV7-9 and TRBJ2-3, with 15 bases fitting TRBD2. The length of the CDR3 is 18 residues. After removal of 0 bases from V and 2 bases from J, the junction contained 3 bases not matched to a gene. The V gene's germline CDR1 is SEHNR and CDR2 FQNEAQ (reference sequence). In nucleotides, the CDR3 is TGTGCCAGCAGCTTAGCGGGACTAGCGGGGGGATACACAGATACGCAGTATTTT. Encoded protein: CASSLAGLAGGYTDTQYF.

The V gene is TRBV30, the J gene TRBJ1-2; possible D gene TRBD1, 6 bases. With 4 bases removed from V and 2 bases from J, the gap between germline ends came to 14 bases. The CDR3 has 14 amino acids. Germline assignment: CDR1 GTSNPN and CDR2 SVGIG (reference sequence). Here the CDR3 DNA reads TGTGCCTGGAACCGGGGGGCCCGAAACTATGGCTACACCTTC. Translated, it gives CAWNRGARNYGYTF.

This chain connects TRBV9 to TRBJ2-5, with 11 bases lining up with TRBD1. The CDR3 sequence is 18 residues long. Germline values: CDR1 SGDLS, CDR2 YYNGEE. The ends lost 2 bases at V and 2 bases at J; junction bases unmatched: 11. The CDR3 loop reads CASSVSPGTGGGQETQYF. The CDR3 DNA follows: TGTGCCAGCAGCGTGAGCCCTGGGACAGGGGGAGGTCAAGAGACCCAGTACTTC.

J is TRBJ2-7 and V is TRBV2; 8 bases are a match to TRBD2. V shed 3 bases, J shed 8 bases, and the junction held 12 bases outside the gene matches. The CDR3 length is 15 residues. Germline CDR1 is SNHLY and CDR2 is FYNNEI. The CDR3 region is CASSEWGLVTIQQYF. The CDR3 nucleotides are TGTGCCAGCAGTGAGTGGGGACTAGTAACCATCCAGCAGTACTTC.

This CDR3 reads CASSLIPGAHEQYF. The CDR3 DNA reads as TGTGCCAGCAGCTTAATCCCAGGGGCCCACGAGCAGTACTTC. The genes are TRBV7-9 and TRBJ2-7; tentatively, D is TRBD1 (6 bases). The ends were cut back, 2 bases at V and 5 bases at J, with 13 bases in the middle. The CDR3 is made up of 14 amino acids. Germline V gene sequence: CDR1 SEHNR, CDR2 FQNEAQ (reference sequence).

This clone showed up just a few times. The V gene is TRBV15, the J gene TRBJ2-4; 8 nucleotides align to TRBD1. CDR3 length: 14 amino acids. CDR1 and CDR2 from the germline V gene are LNHNV and YYDKDF (reference sequence). Trimming took 5 bases from V and 7 from J; bases not matched to a gene: 7. The chain's CDR3 is CATSLVGQGNIQYF. In nucleotides, the CDR3 is TGTGCCACCAGCCTAGTAGGACAGGGCAACATTCAGTACTTC.